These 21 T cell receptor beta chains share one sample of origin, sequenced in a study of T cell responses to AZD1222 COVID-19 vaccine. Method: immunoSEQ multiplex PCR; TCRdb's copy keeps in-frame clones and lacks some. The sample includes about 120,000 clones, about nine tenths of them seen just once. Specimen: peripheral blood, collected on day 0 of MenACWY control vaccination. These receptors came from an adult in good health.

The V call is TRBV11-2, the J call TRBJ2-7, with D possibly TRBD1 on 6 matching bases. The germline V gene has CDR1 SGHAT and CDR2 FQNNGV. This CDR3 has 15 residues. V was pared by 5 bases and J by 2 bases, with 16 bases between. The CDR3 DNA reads TGTGCCAGCAGCCCATGGCAGGGGTCCCCCTACGAGCAGTACTTC. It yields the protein CASSPWQGSPYEQYF.

This CDR3 is CASSGPLMNTGELFF. CDR3 nucleotide sequence: TGCGCCAGCAGTGGGCCCCTAATGAACACCGGGGAGCTGTTTTTT. The V gene is TRBV10-1, the J gene TRBJ2-2, with unresolved D. Germline V gene data show CDR1 as WNHNN and CDR2 as SYGVQD (reference sequence). The CDR3 loop spans 15 amino acids. The V end was cut by 4 bases, the J end by 1 base, with 10 bases between.

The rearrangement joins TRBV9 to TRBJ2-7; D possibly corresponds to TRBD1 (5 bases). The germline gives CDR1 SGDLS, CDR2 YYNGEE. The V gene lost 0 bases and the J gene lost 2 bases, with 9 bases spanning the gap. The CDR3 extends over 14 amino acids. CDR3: CASSVGQGTYEQYF. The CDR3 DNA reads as TGTGCCAGCAGCGTAGGGCAGGGAACCTACGAGCAGTACTTC.

CDR3 region: CASSPLALASSDRDTQYF. CDR3 nucleotides: TGTGCCAGCTCACCATTGGCCTTGGCTTCCTCCGACCGGGATACGCAGTATTTT. V and J are TRBV18 and TRBJ2-3; D is ambiguous. This CDR3 has 18 residues. CDR1 is KGHSH and CDR2 is LQKENI in the germline V gene. Trimming took 2 bases from V and 6 from J, leaving 24 bases between them.

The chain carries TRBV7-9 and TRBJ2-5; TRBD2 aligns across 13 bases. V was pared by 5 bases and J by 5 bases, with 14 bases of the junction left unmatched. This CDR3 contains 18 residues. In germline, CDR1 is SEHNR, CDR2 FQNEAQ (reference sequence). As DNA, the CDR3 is TGTGCCAGCAGCGCAAAGGGACTAGCGGGATGGGAGAGGGAGACCCAGTACTTC. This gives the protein CASSAKGLAGWERETQYF.

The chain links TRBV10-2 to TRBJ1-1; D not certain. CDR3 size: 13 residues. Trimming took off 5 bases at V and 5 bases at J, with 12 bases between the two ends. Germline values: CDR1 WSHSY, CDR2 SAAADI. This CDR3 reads CASSTYSGTEAFF. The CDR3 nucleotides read TGCGCCAGCAGTACTTACAGTGGTACTGAAGCTTTCTTT.

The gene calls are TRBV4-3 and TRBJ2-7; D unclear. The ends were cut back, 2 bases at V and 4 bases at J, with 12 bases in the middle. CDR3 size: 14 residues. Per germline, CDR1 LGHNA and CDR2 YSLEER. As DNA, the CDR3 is TGCGCCAGCAGCCAACCTACCCGGTGGTACGAGCAGTACGTC. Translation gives CASSQPTRWYEQYV.

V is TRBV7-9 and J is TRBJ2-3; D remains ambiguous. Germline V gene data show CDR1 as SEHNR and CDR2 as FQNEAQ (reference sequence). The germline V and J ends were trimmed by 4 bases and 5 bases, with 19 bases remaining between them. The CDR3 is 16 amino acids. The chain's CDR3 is CASSSSLFPSLDTQYF. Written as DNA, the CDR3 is TGTGCCAGCAGCTCCTCCTTATTCCCCAGCCTAGATACGCAGTATTTT.

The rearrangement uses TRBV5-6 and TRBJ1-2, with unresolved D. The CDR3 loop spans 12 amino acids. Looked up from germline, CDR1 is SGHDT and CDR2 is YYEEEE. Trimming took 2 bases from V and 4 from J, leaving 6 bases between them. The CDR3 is CASSFNGYGYTF. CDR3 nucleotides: TGTGCCAGCAGCTTTAATGGCTATGGCTACACCTTC. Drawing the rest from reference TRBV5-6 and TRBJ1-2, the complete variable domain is DAGVTQSPTHLIKTRGQQVTLRCSPKSGHDTVSWYQQALGQGPQFIFQYYEEEERQRGNFPDRFSGHQFPNYSSELNVNALLLGDSALYLCASSFNGYGYTFGSGTRLTVV.

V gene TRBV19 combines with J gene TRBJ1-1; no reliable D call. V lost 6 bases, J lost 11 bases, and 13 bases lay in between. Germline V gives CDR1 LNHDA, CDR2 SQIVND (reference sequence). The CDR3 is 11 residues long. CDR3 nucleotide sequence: TGTGCCAGTAGCCGGGAGGGTAAGGCTTTCTTT. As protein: CASSREGKAFF.

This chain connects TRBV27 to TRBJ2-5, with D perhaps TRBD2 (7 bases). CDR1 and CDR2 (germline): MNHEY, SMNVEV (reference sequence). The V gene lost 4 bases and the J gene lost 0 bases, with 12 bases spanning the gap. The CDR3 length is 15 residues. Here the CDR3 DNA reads TGTGCCAGCAGTTCTCGGGGGGACAACCAAGAGACCCAGTACTTC. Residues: CASSSRGDNQETQYF.

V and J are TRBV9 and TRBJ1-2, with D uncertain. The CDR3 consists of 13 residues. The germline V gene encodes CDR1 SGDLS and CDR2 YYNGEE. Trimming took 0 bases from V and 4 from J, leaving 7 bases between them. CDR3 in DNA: TGTGCCAGCAGCGTAGTATCAAGCTATGGCTACACCTTC. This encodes CASSVVSSYGYTF.

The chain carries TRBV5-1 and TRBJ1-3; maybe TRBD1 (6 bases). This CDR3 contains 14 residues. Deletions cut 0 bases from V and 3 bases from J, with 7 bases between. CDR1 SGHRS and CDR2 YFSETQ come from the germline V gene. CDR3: CASSLAGVGNTIYF. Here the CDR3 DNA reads TGCGCCAGCAGCTTGGCAGGGGTTGGAAACACCATATATTTT.

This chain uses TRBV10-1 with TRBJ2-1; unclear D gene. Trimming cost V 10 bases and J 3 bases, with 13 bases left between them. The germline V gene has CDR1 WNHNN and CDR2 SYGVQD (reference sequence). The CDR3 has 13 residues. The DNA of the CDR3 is TGCGCCAACGGACGACAAGACTACAATGAGCAGTTCTTC. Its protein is CANGRQDYNEQFF.

The DNA for the CDR3 is TGTGCCAGCAGCCACAGGGTCGGAAACACCATATATTTT. Its translation is CASSHRVGNTIYF. The chain couples TRBV3-1 (or the pseudogene TRBV3-2) to TRBJ1-3; weak D call: TRBD1 (5 bases). The CDR3 runs to 13 residues. The germline gives CDR1 LGHDT, CDR2 YNNKEL (reference sequence). Between the trimmed V and J ends, which lost 3 bases and 4 bases, there was a span of 7 bases.

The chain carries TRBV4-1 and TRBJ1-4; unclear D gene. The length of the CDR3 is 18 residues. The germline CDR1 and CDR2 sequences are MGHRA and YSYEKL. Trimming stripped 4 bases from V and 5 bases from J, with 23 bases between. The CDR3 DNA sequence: TGCGCCAGCAGCCTCAGCCAAGATCGACTAGGCCAAAATGAAAAACTGTTTTTT. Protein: CASSLSQDRLGQNEKLFF.

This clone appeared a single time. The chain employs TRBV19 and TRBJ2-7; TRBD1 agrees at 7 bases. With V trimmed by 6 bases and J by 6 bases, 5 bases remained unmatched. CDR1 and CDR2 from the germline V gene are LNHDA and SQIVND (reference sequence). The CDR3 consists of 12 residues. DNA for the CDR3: TGTGCCAGTAGCACAGGGGTGGTCGAGCAGTACTTC. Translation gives CASSTGVVEQYF. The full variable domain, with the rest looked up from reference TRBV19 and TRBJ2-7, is DGGITQSPKYLFRKEGQNVTLSCEQNLNHDAMYWYRQDPGQGLRLIYYSQIVNDFQKGDIAEGYSVSREKKESFPLTVTSAQKNPTAFYLCASSTGVVEQYFGPGTRLTVT.

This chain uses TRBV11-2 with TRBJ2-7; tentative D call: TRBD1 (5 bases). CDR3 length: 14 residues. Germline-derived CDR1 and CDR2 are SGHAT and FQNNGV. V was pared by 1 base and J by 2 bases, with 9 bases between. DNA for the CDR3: TGTGCCAGCAGCTTAGTGCGACAGCCCTACGAGCAGTACTTC. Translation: CASSLVRQPYEQYF.

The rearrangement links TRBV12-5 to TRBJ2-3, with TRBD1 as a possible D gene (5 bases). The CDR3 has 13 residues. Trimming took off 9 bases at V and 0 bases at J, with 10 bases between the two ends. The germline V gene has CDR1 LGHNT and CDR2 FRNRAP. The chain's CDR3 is CASSGQSTDTQYF. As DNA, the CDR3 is TGTGCTAGCTCAGGACAAAGCACAGATACGCAGTATTTT.

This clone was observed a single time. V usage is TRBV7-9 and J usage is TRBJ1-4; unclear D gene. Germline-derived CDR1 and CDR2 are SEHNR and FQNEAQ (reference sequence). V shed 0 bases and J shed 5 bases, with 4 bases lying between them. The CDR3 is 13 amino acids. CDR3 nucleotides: TGTGCCAGCAGCTTAGCACCGAATGAAAAACTGTTTTTT. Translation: CASSLAPNEKLFF.

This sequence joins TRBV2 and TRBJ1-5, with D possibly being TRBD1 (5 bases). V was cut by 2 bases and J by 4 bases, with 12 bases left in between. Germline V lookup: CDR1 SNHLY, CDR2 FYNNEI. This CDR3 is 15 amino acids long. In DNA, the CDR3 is TGTGCCAGCAGTGAAAGCAGGGCCGCAAATCAGCCCCAGCATTTT. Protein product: CASSESRAANQPQHF.